This T cell receptor (beta chain) was found in a study of T cell responses to AZD1222 COVID-19 vaccine. TCRdb's copy holds only in-frame clones and misses some; the assay was immunoSEQ multiplex PCR. The repertoire consists of approximately 130,000 clones, with nearly 90% occurring once and the leading ten covering approximately 9.8%. Germline lookup yields CDR1 SGDLS and CDR2 YYNGEE. Trimming removed 3 bases from V and 4 bases from J, with 19 bases in between. This CDR3 contains 16 residues. Sequenced here: peripheral blood, sampled 28 days after the second AZD1222 dose. The TCR comes from an adult who received the AZD1222 COVID-19 vaccine. This chain connects TRBV9 to TRBJ1-2; D perhaps matches TRBD1 (6 bases). The CDR3 nucleotides are TGTGCCAGCAGCGAAGGGTTGTGGGGGCCGGGCTATGGCTACACCTTC. This encodes CASSEGLWGPGYGYTF.